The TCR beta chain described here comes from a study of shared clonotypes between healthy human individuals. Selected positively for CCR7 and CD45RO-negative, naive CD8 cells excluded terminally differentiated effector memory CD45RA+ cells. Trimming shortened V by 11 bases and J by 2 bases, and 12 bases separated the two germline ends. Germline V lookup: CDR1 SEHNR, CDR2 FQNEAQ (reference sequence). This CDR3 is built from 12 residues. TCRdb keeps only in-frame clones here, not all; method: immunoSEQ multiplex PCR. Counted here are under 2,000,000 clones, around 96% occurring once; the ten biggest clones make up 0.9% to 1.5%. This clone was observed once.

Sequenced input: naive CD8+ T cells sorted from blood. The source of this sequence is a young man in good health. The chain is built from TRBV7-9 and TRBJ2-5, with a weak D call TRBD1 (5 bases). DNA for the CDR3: TGTGCCCTCGGAACAGGACAAGAGACCCAGTACTTC. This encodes CALGTGQETQYF. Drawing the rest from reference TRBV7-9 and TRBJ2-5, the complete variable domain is DTGVSQNPRHKITKRGQNVTFRCDPISEHNRLYWYRQTLGQGPEFLTYFQNEAQLEKSRLLSDRFSAERPKGSFSTLEIQRTEQGDSAMYLCALGTGQETQYFGPGTRLLVL.